A selection of T cell receptor beta chains follows, all from one sample in a study of brain T cells in children with intractable seizures. Measured with immunoSEQ multiplex PCR; TCRdb has only the in-frame clones, and not every one. The profile shows about 340,000 clones, 85% to 95% of them singletons. This material consisted of peripheral blood, taken about 5 months after surgery. These receptors all come from a boy younger than two with tuberous sclerosis and intractable seizures. The CDR3 runs from the conserved cysteine through the conserved F or W. The D gene is left open where the match is weak. Clone size, where shown, is once, few, many, or a class for clones that have expanded.

>TRBJ2-2|NA|17|TRBV14|TRBD1
CASSRDGQGRGTGELFF
TGTGCCAGCAGCCGAGATGGACAGGGAAGAGGCACCGGGGAGCTGTTTTTT
>TRBJ1-5|NA|13|TRBV6-6|NA
CASSPRSNQPQHF
TGTGCCAGCAGCCCCCGGAGCAATCAGCCCCAGCATTTT
>TRBJ2-5|NA|18|TRBV24-1|TRBD1
CATTSTGVSFLSQETQYF
TGTGCCACCACCTCGACAGGGGTCTCATTCTTGAGCCAAGAGACCCAGTACTTC
>TRBJ2-5|NA|18|TRBV7-9|TRBD2
CASSLSTSGGVGQETQYF
TGTGCCAGCAGCTTATCAACTAGCGGGGGGGTTGGACAAGAGACCCAGTACTTC
>TRBJ1-4|NA|15|TRBV3-1/TRBV3-2|NA
CASSPFGRAHEKLFF
TGTGCCAGCAGCCCATTTGGGAGGGCGCATGAAAAACTGTTTTTT
>TRBJ1-2|NA|13|TRBV30|NA
CAWSDRPTYGYTF
TGTGCCTGGAGTGACAGGCCTACCTATGGCTACACCTTC
>TRBJ2-5|NA|14|TRBV7-6|NA
CASSLAYGGETQYF
TGTGCCAGCAGCTTAGCCTACGGTGGAGAGACCCAGTACTTC
>TRBJ2-7|few|13|TRBV7-9|TRBD1
CASSRGQVAEQYF
TGTGCCAGCAGCCGGGGACAGGTAGCCGAGCAGTACTTC
>TRBJ2-7|NA|13|TRBV12-3/TRBV12-4|TRBD2
CASSSGLPYEQYF
TGTGCCAGCAGTTCGGGACTACCCTACGAGCAGTACTTC
>TRBJ2-1|NA|15|TRBV25-1|NA
CASSQRRGSQDEQFF
TGTGCCAGCAGCCAAAGGAGGGGCAGTCAAGATGAGCAGTTCTTC
>TRBJ2-5|NA|13|TRBV11-3|NA
CASSPGPQETQYF
TGTGCCAGCAGCCCGGGGCCACAAGAGACCCAGTACTTC
>TRBJ1-1|NA|15|TRBV5-6|NA
CASSVLQGRRAEAFF
TGTGCCAGCAGCGTGTTACAGGGAAGGAGGGCTGAAGCTTTCTTT
>TRBJ2-7|NA|17|TRBV11-2|TRBD2
CASSLGRTSRSLYEQYF
TGTGCCAGCAGCTTAGGACGGACTAGCCGGTCTCTCTACGAGCAGTACTTC
>TRBJ1-2|NA|17|TRBV3-1/TRBV3-2|NA
CASSQGGRGGLGYGYTF
TGTGCCAGCAGCCAAGGTGGCCGGGGAGGGCTGGGCTATGGCTACACCTTC
>TRBJ1-5|NA|13|TRBV21-1|NA
CASSQGGGQPQHF
TGTGCCAGCAGCCAAGGCGGGGGCCAGCCCCAGCATTTT
>TRBJ2-7|once|13|TRBV10-2|NA
CASKAQPSYEQYF
TGCGCCAGCAAAGCCCAACCCTCCTACGAGCAGTACTTC
>TRBJ2-3|NA|16|TRBV24-1|TRBD2
CATSGLAGGLTDTQYF
TGTGCCACCAGTGGACTAGCGGGAGGACTCACAGATACGCAGTATTTT
>TRBJ2-7|NA|14|TRBV9|NA
CASSVSRHPYEQYF
TGTGCCAGCAGCGTATCACGACACCCCTACGAGCAGTACTTC
>TRBJ2-3|NA|15|TRBV7-9|TRBD2
CASSSSGGGTDTQYF
TGTGCCAGCAGCTCTAGCGGGGGGGGCACAGATACGCAGTATTTT
>TRBJ2-7|NA|15|TRBV3-1/TRBV3-2|TRBD2
CASRRGTSGPYEQYF
TGTGCCAGCAGAAGGGGGACTAGCGGTCCCTACGAGCAGTACTTC
>TRBJ2-7|NA|12|TRBV30|NA
CALTDTNYEQYF
TGTGCCTTGACAGACACAAACTACGAGCAGTACTTC
>TRBJ1-1|NA|15|TRBV6-5|NA
CASSFMGLMNTEAFF
TGTGCCAGCAGTTTCATGGGGTTAATGAACACTGAAGCTTTCTTT
>TRBJ1-3|NA|16|TRBV19|NA
CASSTGGQSSGNTIYF
TGTGCCAGTAGTACCGGCGGACAGAGCTCTGGAAACACCATATATTTT
>TRBJ2-1|NA|16|TRBV3-1/TRBV3-2|TRBD1
CASSQDRGLSYNEQFF
TGTGCCAGCAGCCAAGACAGGGGGCTTTCCTACAATGAGCAGTTCTTC
>TRBJ1-2|once|16|TRBV10-3|NA
CAISESKGRGGYGYTF
TGTGCCATCAGTGAGTCGAAGGGGAGGGGAGGCTATGGCTACACCTTC
>TRBJ1-1|NA|12|TRBV7-8|NA
CASSRDFTEAFF
TGTGCCAGCAGCCGGGATTTCACTGAAGCTTTCTTT
>TRBJ2-5|NA|14|TRBV19|NA
CASSMEQAFETQYF
TGTGCCAGTAGTATGGAGCAAGCCTTTGAGACCCAGTACTTC
>TRBJ2-7|NA|15|TRBV7-9|NA
CASSPGQAELYEQYF
TGTGCCAGCAGCCCCGGACAAGCTGAGCTCTACGAGCAGTACTTC
>TRBJ2-3|NA|15|TRBV7-9|TRBD2
CASTGTSGIADTQYF
TGTGCCAGCACCGGGACTAGCGGGATCGCAGATACGCAGTATTTT
>TRBJ2-7|NA|17|TRBV15|NA
CATSRDPYLRANYEQYF
TGTGCCACCAGCAGAGACCCCTACCTGCGGGCAAACTACGAGCAGTACTTC
>TRBJ2-2|NA|14|TRBV4-1|NA
CASSQGGATGELFF
TGCGCCAGCAGCCAGGGGGGAGCAACCGGGGAGCTGTTTTTT
>TRBJ2-7|NA|15|TRBV14|NA
CASSQAPDRAYEQYF
TGTGCCAGCAGCCAAGCTCCTGACAGAGCCTACGAGCAGTACTTC
>TRBJ1-6|NA|13|TRBV25-1|NA
CASSDTGRSPLHF
TGTGCCAGCAGTGACACAGGGAGATCACCCCTCCACTTT
>TRBJ2-7|NA|14|TRBV11-2|NA
CASREGGLVYEQYF
TGTGCCAGCAGGGAGGGGGGACTGGTCTACGAGCAGTACTTC
>TRBJ2-5|NA|15|TRBV7-6|TRBD2
CASSLAGTSQETQYF
TGTGCCAGCAGCTTAGCAGGGACTAGTCAAGAGACCCAGTACTTC
>TRBJ2-7|NA|12|TRBV12-3/TRBV12-4|NA
CASSFPAGEQYF
TGTGCCAGCAGTTTCCCCGCGGGCGAGCAGTACTTC
>TRBJ1-2|NA|13|TRBV9|NA
CASSVNGNYGYTF
TGTGCCAGCAGCGTAAACGGGAACTATGGCTACACCTTC
>TRBJ1-5|few|15|TRBV19|TRBD1
CASSRGTVRDQPQHF
TGTGCCAGTAGTAGGGGGACAGTACGGGATCAGCCCCAGCATTTT